This T cell receptor beta chain stems from a study of shared clonotypes between healthy human individuals. With ten immunoSEQ deep assay plates, unsorted PBMC DNA underwent sequencing. Sequenced by immunoSEQ multiplex PCR; TCRdb stores in-frame clones only, minus some. The sample consists of some 480,000 clones, approximately 79% of them appearing once. In germline, CDR1 is LNHDA, CDR2 SQIVND (reference sequence). Trimming removed 5 bases from V and 5 bases from J, with 19 bases in between. This CDR3 is 16 amino acids long. This chain joins TRBV19 and TRBJ1-5; D is perhaps TRBD1 (6 bases). This clonotype originated in a woman between 40 and 55 years old in good health. Some clones in this sample may be carry-over from other donors' samples. Sequencing input: PBMCs. The CDR3 loop is CASSAPAGGEDQPQHF. The CDR3 nucleotides are TGTGCCAGTAGTGCCCCCGCGGGGGGCGAGGATCAGCCCCAGCATTTT.